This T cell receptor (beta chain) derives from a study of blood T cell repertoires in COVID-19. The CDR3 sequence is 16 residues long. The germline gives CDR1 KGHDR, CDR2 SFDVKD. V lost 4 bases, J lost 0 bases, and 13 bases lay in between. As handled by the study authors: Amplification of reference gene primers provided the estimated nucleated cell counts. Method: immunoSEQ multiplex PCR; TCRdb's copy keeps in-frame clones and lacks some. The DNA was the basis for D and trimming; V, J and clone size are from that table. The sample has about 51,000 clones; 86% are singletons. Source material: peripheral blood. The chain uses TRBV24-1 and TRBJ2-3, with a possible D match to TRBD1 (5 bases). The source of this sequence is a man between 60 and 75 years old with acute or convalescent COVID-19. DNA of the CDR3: TGTGCCACCAGTGACACAAGGGGATTGAGCACAGATACGCAGTATTTT. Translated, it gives CATSDTRGLSTDTQYF.